Below, 5 T cell receptor beta chains from the same sample are listed, as sequenced in a study of blood T cell repertoires in COVID-19. The assay was immunoSEQ multiplex PCR, and TCRdb's table has in-frame clones only and misses some. In the table there are about 140,000 clones, approximately 80% of which are singletons. Sequencing was performed on peripheral blood. The receptors were sampled from a woman aged 50 to 60 with acute or convalescent COVID-19.

The chain has TRBV6-2 or TRBV6-3 and TRBJ2-5; 10 positions agree with TRBD1. The length of the CDR3 is 17 residues. Germline CDR1 and CDR2: MNHEY and SVGEGT. The V and J ends lost 5 bases and 4 bases, in that order; junction bases with no gene match: 13. CDR3 sequence: CASSRPIRQGASETQYF. CDR3 nucleotide sequence: TGTGCCAGCAGTCGTCCGATTCGACAGGGGGCATCAGAGACCCAGTACTTC.

The V and J genes are TRBV10-3 and TRBJ1-2; tentatively, D is TRBD1 (5 bases). Trimming shortened V by 0 bases and J by 8 bases, and 10 bases separated the two germline ends. CDR3 length: 13 residues. Looked up from germline, CDR1 is ENHRY and CDR2 is SYGVKD. The CDR3 reads CAISESNRGGYTF. DNA for the CDR3: TGTGCCATCAGTGAGTCGAATAGGGGAGGCTACACCTTC.

The genes are TRBV7-8 and TRBJ1-5; D gene ambiguous. With 5 bases removed from V and 4 bases from J, the gap between germline ends came to 6 bases. The CDR3 is 12 amino acids. Germline lookup yields CDR1 SGHVS and CDR2 FQNEAQ. The CDR3: CASSHQNQPQHF. DNA for the CDR3: TGTGCCAGCAGCCATCAAAATCAGCCCCAGCATTTT.

This chain joins TRBV3-1 (or the pseudogene TRBV3-2) and TRBJ2-3; 12 bases match TRBD2. V lost 3 bases, J lost 5 bases, and 9 bases stayed unmatched. The germline CDR1 and CDR2 sequences are LGHDT and YNNKEL (reference sequence). The CDR3 is 17 residues long. The CDR3 is CASSQWLAGGPGDTQYF. The CDR3 DNA follows: TGTGCCAGCAGCCAGTGGCTAGCGGGGGGGCCTGGAGATACGCAGTATTTT.

This rearrangement joins TRBV7-2 to TRBJ1-6; TRBD1 is a possible D gene (6 bases). The ends were cut back, 1 base at V and 7 bases at J, with 11 bases in the middle. CDR3 length: 15 amino acids. Looked up from germline, CDR1 is SGHTA and CDR2 is FQGNSA. CDR3 in amino acids: CASSLGAQGNSPLHF. The CDR3 DNA follows: TGTGCCAGCAGCTTAGGAGCCCAGGGGAATTCACCCCTCCACTTT.